These 27 T cell receptor beta chains were sequenced from one sample in a study of cytomegalovirus exposure and HLA in healthy donors. The PCR had 60 Vbeta and 13 Jbeta primers. Profiled with immunoSEQ multiplex PCR; TCRdb holds only in-frame clones, not every one. The sample yields approximately 140,000 clones, roughly three quarters seen once. The sample was PBMCs. The receptors here all came from a woman in her sixties in good health and CMV-seronegative.

The CDR3 region is CASSKGQGAYEQYF. In DNA form, the CDR3 reads TGTGCCAGCAGCAAGGGACAGGGGGCCTACGAGCAGTACTTC. The chain joins TRBV7-3 to TRBJ2-7, with 11 bases identical to TRBD1. The CDR3 contains 14 residues. Per the germline V gene, CDR1 is SGHTA and CDR2 is FQGTGA. The trim removed 5 bases at V and 2 bases at J, leaving 2 bases unmatched.

The chain carries TRBV4-2 and TRBJ2-2, with TRBD2 identical over 12 bases. The CDR3 is 17 residues long. Germline CDR1 LGHNA, CDR2 YNFKEQ. V was pared by 4 bases and J by 0 bases, with 3 bases of the junction left unmatched. The CDR3 loop reads CASSPRLAGANTGELFF. Written as DNA, the CDR3 is TGTGCCAGCAGCCCCCGACTAGCGGGGGCGAACACCGGGGAGCTGTTTTTT.

A single count supports this clone. The rearrangement uses TRBV5-5 and TRBJ1-5, with D possibly TRBD1 on 5 matching bases. Germline lookup yields CDR1 SGHKS and CDR2 YYEKEE (reference sequence). The V end was cut by 3 bases, the J end by 6 bases, with 13 bases between. The CDR3 totals 14 residues. The CDR3 here is CASSSSNQGQPQHF. The CDR3 nucleotides read TGTGCCAGCAGCTCATCCAACCAGGGTCAGCCCCAGCATTTT.

The chain couples TRBV5-1 to TRBJ2-1, with 7 positions matching TRBD2. Germline-derived CDR1 and CDR2 are SGHRS and YFSETQ. After removal of 0 bases from V and 4 bases from J, the junction contained 4 bases not matched to a gene. The CDR3 runs to 15 residues. CDR3 DNA sequence: TGCGCCAGCAGCTTGGCGCCTAGCGGATACAATGAGCAGTTCTTC. Its translation: CASSLAPSGYNEQFF. Full variable domain (rest looked up from reference TRBV5-1 and TRBJ2-1): KAGVTQTPRYLIKTRGQQVTLSCSPISGHRSVSWYQQTPGQGLQFLFEYFSETQRNKGNFPGRFSGRQFSNSRSEMNVSTLELGDSALYLCASSLAPSGYNEQFFGPGTRLTVL.

V usage is TRBV4-1 and J usage is TRBJ2-7; 14 bases are shared with TRBD2. Germline-derived CDR1 and CDR2 are MGHRA and YSYEKL. Trimming removed 2 bases from V and 6 bases from J; junction bases left unmatched: 9. CDR3 length: 17 amino acids. CDR3 amino acids: CASSQTPGLAGVGEQYF. The CDR3 nucleotides are TGCGCCAGCAGCCAAACCCCGGGACTAGCGGGAGTGGGCGAGCAGTACTTC.

This clone was recorded once. The J gene is TRBJ2-1, the V gene TRBV28; possibly TRBD2 for D (6 bases). CDR1 and CDR2 (germline): MDHEN, SYDVKM. Trimming took off 6 bases at V and 4 bases at J, with 13 bases between the two ends. CDR3 length: 14 amino acids. CDR3 amino acids: CASSPTSPYNEQFF. The CDR3 DNA reads as TGTGCCAGCAGCCCCACTAGCCCGTACAATGAGCAGTTCTTC.

The J gene is TRBJ2-1, the V gene TRBV2; TRBD1 agrees at 9 bases. This CDR3 spans 13 amino acids. With V trimmed by 4 bases and J by 10 bases, 5 bases remained unmatched. In germline, CDR1 is SNHLY, CDR2 FYNNEI. The CDR3 here is CASSGDRAGEQFF. DNA for the CDR3: TGTGCCAGCAGTGGGGACAGGGCGGGGGAGCAGTTCTTC.

A word on this clone: The junction departs from germline at one end; a sequencing error may be responsible. The chain carries TRBV10-3 and TRBJ2-3; D remains unclear. Germline lookup yields CDR1 ENHRY and CDR2 SYGVKD. The CDR3 covers 14 residues. The CDR3, as DNA: TGTGCCATCAGTGAGGAAGTATACACAAATACGCAGTATTTT. This sequence encodes CAISEEVYTNTQYF.

As DNA, the CDR3 is TGTGCCAGCAGTTTATCAGGGGGTGATGGCTACACCTTC. Its translation: CASSLSGGDGYTF. The chain couples TRBV27 to TRBJ1-2; D perhaps matches TRBD1 (6 bases). Per the germline V gene, CDR1 is MNHEY and CDR2 is SMNVEV (reference sequence). The ends were cut back, 0 bases at V and 6 bases at J, with 8 bases in the middle. The CDR3 totals 13 residues.

The gene calls are TRBV18 and TRBJ2-2; possibly TRBD1 for D (6 bases). Deletions cut 5 bases from V and 6 bases from J, with 10 bases between. Germline values: CDR1 KGHSH, CDR2 LQKENI. The CDR3 is 13 amino acids. The CDR3 nucleotides read TGTGCCAGCTCAGAACAGGGATCCGGGGAGCTGTTTTTT. Amino acid sequence: CASSEQGSGELFF.

The gene calls are TRBV14 and TRBJ2-5; TRBD1 is a possible D gene (5 bases). Trimming took off 1 base at V and 5 bases at J, with 8 bases between the two ends. Germline values: CDR1 SGHDN, CDR2 FVKESK. The CDR3 loop spans 13 amino acids. Here the CDR3 reads CASSQGRVETQYF. The CDR3 bases are TGTGCCAGCAGCCAAGGCAGGGTTGAGACCCAGTACTTC.

V gene TRBV6-5 combines with J gene TRBJ2-7; D is ambiguous. CDR1 is MNHEY, CDR2 SVGAGI, per germline. The length of the CDR3 is 13 residues. Trimming stripped 2 bases from V and 2 bases from J, with 7 bases between. The CDR3 here is CASSYRRAYEQYF. For the CDR3, the DNA is TGTGCCAGCAGTTACCGACGGGCCTACGAGCAGTACTTC.

This clone came up a few times. This rearrangement joins TRBV11-2 to TRBJ1-3; D gene ambiguous. V lost 1 base to trimming and J lost 3 bases, with 19 bases between them. The CDR3 spans 18 residues. In germline, CDR1 is SGHAT, CDR2 FQNNGV. The DNA for the CDR3 is TGTGCCAGCAGCTTAGGGAGGGTGGCACGACCGTATGGAAACACCATATATTTT. It translates to CASSLGRVARPYGNTIYF.

This CDR3 is CASSLGTSGSRDTQYF. CDR3 bases: TGTGCCAGCAGCCTGGGGACTAGCGGGAGTCGGGATACGCAGTATTTT. The chain combines TRBV5-4 with TRBJ2-3, with 14 positions matching TRBD2. With V trimmed by 4 bases and J by 6 bases, 7 bases remained unmatched. The CDR3 runs to 16 residues. CDR1 and CDR2 (germline): SGHNT, YYREEE (reference sequence).

The chain uses TRBV11-2 and TRBJ1-1; no reliable D call. The V gene's germline CDR1 is SGHAT and CDR2 FQNNGV. There are 15 residues in the CDR3. Between the trimmed V and J ends, which lost 1 base and 6 bases, there was a span of 15 bases. The CDR3 nucleotides are TGTGCCAGCAGCTTAGCCGACCTCCCTGGGCCTGAAGCTTTCTTT. Its protein is CASSLADLPGPEAFF.

For this clone: The junction differs from germline at one of its ends, possibly a read error. The chain uses TRBV7-7 and TRBJ2-2; D not certain. The CDR3 runs 12 residues. Germline CDR1 reads SSHAT; CDR2 reads FNYEAQ (reference sequence). CDR3: CASSERSGELFF. The CDR3 DNA follows: TGTGCTAGCAGCGAACGGTCCGGGGAGCTGTTTTTT.

V is TRBV18 and J is TRBJ2-4, with 11 nucleotides matching TRBD2. Germline V gene sequence: CDR1 KGHSH, CDR2 LQKENI. The CDR3 covers 19 residues. Trimming removed 6 bases from V and 3 bases from J; junction bases left unmatched: 16. The CDR3, as DNA: TGTGCCAGCTCCTCGAGACTAGCGGGGACATCGGAGGGCAAAAACATTCAGTACTTC. This gives the protein CASSSRLAGTSEGKNIQYF.

The chain uses TRBV30 and TRBJ1-2, with 7 positions matching TRBD1. J gave up 8 bases and V 5 bases, and 11 bases lay outside the gene matches. Germline values: CDR1 GTSNPN, CDR2 SVGIG (reference sequence). CDR3 length: 13 amino acids. CDR3 DNA sequence: TGTGCCTGGGCCCAGGGCAGGGGGGAAGGCTACACCTTC. Protein: CAWAQGRGEGYTF. Using reference TRBV30 and TRBJ1-2 for the parts outside the CDR3, the full variable domain is SQTIHQWPATLVQPVGSPLSLECTVEGTSNPNLYWYRQAAGRGLQLLFYSVGIGQISSEVPQNLSASRPQDRQFILSSKKLLLSDSGFYLCAWAQGRGEGYTFGSGTRLTVV.

This chain connects TRBV5-1 to TRBJ2-1; 10 bases line up with TRBD1. After removal of 5 bases from V and 7 bases from J, the junction contained 9 bases not matched to a gene. This CDR3 is 15 amino acids long. The germline gives CDR1 SGHRS, CDR2 YFSETQ. Written as DNA, the CDR3 is TGCGCCAGCAGTAGGGCGACAGGGGGCTATAATGAGCAGTTCTTC. This gives the protein CASSRATGGYNEQFF.

This chain's CDR3 is CASSIASDTEAFF. The CDR3 DNA sequence: TGTGCCAGTAGTATAGCCTCAGACACTGAAGCTTTCTTT. The chain combines TRBV19 with TRBJ1-1; D remains unclear. This CDR3 is 13 amino acids long. Germline-derived CDR1 and CDR2 are LNHDA and SQIVND (reference sequence). The germline V and J ends were trimmed by 1 base and 3 bases, with 6 bases remaining between them.

The chain is built from TRBV7-2 and TRBJ2-7, with 8 positions matching TRBD2. Losses at the gene ends were 1 base for V and 0 bases for J; bases not matched to a gene: 5. Germline assignment: CDR1 SGHTA and CDR2 FQGNSA. The CDR3 has 16 residues. CDR3 DNA sequence: TGTGCCAGCAGCTTAGGGCGGGAGGTCCTCTCCTACGAGCAGTACTTC. Translation: CASSLGREVLSYEQYF. Together with reference TRBV7-2 and TRBJ2-7, the CDR3 gives the full variable domain: GAGVSQSPSNKVTEKGKDVELRCDPISGHTALYWYRQSLGQGLEFLIYFQGNSAPDKSGLPSDRFSAERTGGSVSTLTIQRTQQEDSAVYLCASSLGREVLSYEQYFGPGTRLTVT.

The chain couples TRBV28 to TRBJ2-1; 15 bases agree with TRBD2. Germline-derived CDR1 and CDR2 are MDHEN and SYDVKM. This CDR3 is built from 18 residues. With 6 bases clipped from V and 0 bases from J, the junction kept 6 bases outside the gene matches. CDR3 sequence reads: CASRLGLAGGSSYNEQFF. CDR3 DNA: TGTGCCAGCAGACTTGGACTAGCGGGGGGGAGCTCCTACAATGAGCAGTTCTTC.

This chain links TRBV7-2 with TRBJ2-7, with D perhaps TRBD1 (5 bases). V lost 1 base to trimming and J lost 0 bases, with 7 bases between them. Germline V gene lookup returns CDR1 SGHTA and CDR2 FQGNSA. The CDR3 is 14 residues long. The CDR3 region is CASSLVRGSYEQYF. CDR3 nucleotides: TGTGCCAGCAGCTTAGTTAGGGGCTCCTACGAGCAGTACTTC.

The rearrangement joins TRBV7-9 to TRBJ2-5, with TRBD2 matching over 14 bases. V lost 3 bases to trimming and J lost 5 bases; unmatched junction nucleotides: 8. The germline V gene has CDR1 SEHNR and CDR2 FQNEAQ (reference sequence). This CDR3 region has 17 residues. Here the CDR3 reads CASSLQWGLAGDETQYF. The CDR3 DNA reads as TGTGCCAGCAGCTTGCAGTGGGGACTAGCGGGAGATGAGACCCAGTACTTC.

This rearrangement joins TRBV5-1 to TRBJ1-4; possible D gene TRBD1, 5 bases. In germline, CDR1 is SGHRS, CDR2 YFSETQ. The CDR3 loop spans 14 amino acids. The V end was cut by 4 bases, the J end by 1 base, with 8 bases between. This CDR3 reads CASSPQGTNEKLFF. CDR3 nucleotide sequence: TGCGCCAGCAGCCCCCAGGGAACTAATGAAAAACTGTTTTTT.

Only a few counts were recorded for this clone. The chain employs TRBV12-1 and TRBJ1-1; the DNA was not used to check the table's D call, TRBD1. TRBV12-1 is given as a pseudogene. The CDR3 runs 18 residues. The CDR3 coding sequence is TGTGCCAGCAGCCCACAGTTGTCAGGGGTAAACATGAACACTGAAGCTTTCTTT. This gives the protein CASSPQLSGVNMNTEAFF.

V and J are TRBV11-2 and TRBJ1-5, with TRBD1 as a possible D gene (6 bases). Germline values: CDR1 SGHAT, CDR2 FQNNGV. The CDR3 runs to 15 residues. V was shortened by 5 bases and J by 5 bases, with 16 bases between the two germline ends. CDR3 residues: CASSPGPGDYQPQHF. In nucleotides, the CDR3 is TGTGCCAGCAGCCCGGGCCCAGGGGATTATCAGCCCCAGCATTTT.